This TCR beta chain was recovered during a study of cytomegalovirus exposure and HLA in healthy donors. Study-level points and caveats: The only immune exposure information that was available was CMV serostatus. Some TCR beta chains (164 of them) were listed as cytomegalovirus-associated. Fewer N-insertions (relative to the approximately 700-donor mean) were reportedly seen in an Asian-associated ancestry cluster in a later analysis.

As for the donors, each was a healthy bone marrow donor. This clone showed up just a few times. As yet, its antigen is unknown. This CDR3 is 18 amino acids long. Germline CDR1 SGHRS, CDR2 YFSETQ. V lost 4 bases and J lost 3, with 22 bases in between. The PCR made use of 60 Vbeta and 13 Jbeta primers. Generated by immunoSEQ multiplex PCR, the TCRdb table keeps only in-frame clones and is missing some. This sample has about 130,000 clones, with 81% found just once. Sequences were obtained from PBMCs. This clonotype was sampled from a man in his late teens or twenties in good health and CMV-seronegative. The V gene is TRBV5-1, the J gene TRBJ1-4; a weak D match, TRBD1 (6 bases). The CDR3 DNA reads as TGCGCCAGCAGCCTCCCAGGTGGGGGGGGCGCGGCTAATGAAAAACTGTTTTTT. Residues: CASSLPGGGGAANEKLFF.